This T cell receptor (beta chain) was obtained from a study of blood T cell repertoires in COVID-19. Study-wide context: Italy, Spain and the United States were the sources of the convalescent and acute COVID-19 samples. PBMCs, B-cell-depleted T cells, or T cells were the source of the cDNA or gDNA that made up the material.

Per the authors' pipeline: Counts of nucleated cells, estimated from reference gene primer amplification, were obtained. The protocol was immunoSEQ multiplex PCR, while the TCRdb copy is restricted to in-frame clones and leaves out a portion. The V and J calls and the clone size are those of that table, but D and trimming were determined from the DNA. The sample records 250,000 to 300,000 clones, under 90% being singletons. This clone was detected only once. Deletions cut 0 bases from V and 5 bases from J, with 7 bases between. This CDR3 is 13 amino acids long. The germline V gene has CDR1 LNHDA and CDR2 SQIVND (reference sequence).

Input material: peripheral blood. This sequence originates from a middle-aged woman who had recovered from COVID-19. The V gene is TRBV19, the J gene TRBJ2-5, with D unresolved. This chain's CDR3 is CASSIDLLETQYF. The CDR3, as DNA: TGTGCCAGTAGTATAGATCTATTGGAGACCCAGTACTTC.